One and the same sample provided the 18 T cell receptor beta chains below, sequenced in a study of T cells in Graves' hyperthyroidism and ophthalmopathy. The source material, RNA transcripts, was used to amplify TCR beta CDR3 regions. TCR CDR3 underwent first-round RT-PCR with the HTBI primer set. Via MiXCR, TCRdb re-called the multiplex PCR reads, giving one row per CDR3 protein. Among about 700,000 distinct CDR3 sequences listed, 11% to 15% were seen once. The sequencing sample was made of blood. Receptors originate from a woman under 30 with Graves' hyperthyroidism.

This clonotype was picked up many times. The rearrangement uses TRBV7-9 and TRBJ2-1, with 12 bases aligning to TRBD2. The CDR3 is 18 residues long. V was clipped by 3 bases and J by 9 bases; unmatched bases: 15. The V gene's germline CDR1 is SEHNR and CDR2 FQNEAQ (reference sequence). CDR3 bases: TGTGCCAGCAGCTTGACCGGACTAGCGGGACCTACGGTGGGTGAGCAGTTCTTC. It encodes CASSLTGLAGPTVGEQFF.

The chain is built from TRBV20-1 and TRBJ2-7; D unclear. The V end was cut by 0 bases, the J end by 0 bases, with 9 bases between. The CDR3 runs to 14 residues. The germline V gene encodes CDR1 DFQATT and CDR2 SNEGSKA (reference sequence). The DNA for the CDR3 is TGCAGTGCTAGAGACCCGAGTAGCTCCTACGAGCAGTACTTC. This gives the protein CSARDPSSSYEQYF.

In this sample, this clonotype turned up many times. The rearrangement links TRBV6-5 to TRBJ2-1; 9 bases are a match to TRBD1. Losses at the gene ends were 4 bases for V and 7 bases for J; bases not matched to a gene: 11. Germline V gives CDR1 MNHEY, CDR2 SVGAGI. The CDR3 totals 16 residues. The CDR3 DNA reads TGTGCCAGCAGTTCACTCGGGACAGGGAGGAGGAATGAGCAGTTCTTC. It codes for CASSSLGTGRRNEQFF.

The V call is TRBV6-9, the J call TRBJ2-1, with 12 bases matching TRBD2. The CDR3 covers 16 residues. Losses at the gene ends were 2 bases for V and 7 bases for J; bases not matched to a gene: 6. Germline loops: CDR1 MNHGY, CDR2 SVAAGI. The CDR3 nucleotides read TGTGCCAGCAGTTATCAGACTAGCGGGAGCAGGAATGAGCAGTTCTTC. Protein sequence: CASSYQTSGSRNEQFF.

V gene TRBV4-2 combines with J gene TRBJ1-3; tentative D call: TRBD1 (6 bases). The V end was cut by 7 bases, the J end by 0 bases, with 10 bases between. Germline CDR1 reads LGHNA; CDR2 reads YNFKEQ. The CDR3 consists of 14 residues. Here the CDR3 DNA reads TGTGCCAGCAACAGGGAGGGCTCTGGAAACACCATATATTTT. It encodes CASNREGSGNTIYF.

The rearrangement uses TRBV6-1 and TRBJ2-1; D might be TRBD1 or TRBD2, each matching 6 bases. Germline V gene sequence: CDR1 MNHNS, CDR2 SASEGT. Trimming pared 6 bases from V and 10 bases from J, leaving 28 bases between. The CDR3 is made up of 17 amino acids. CDR3 sequence: CASSDRRDSRGSGEQFF. The CDR3 region has the DNA TGTGCCAGCAGCGACCGACGGGACTCCAGGGGCTCGGGCGAGCAGTTCTTC.

In this sample, this clonotype turned up many times. This sequence joins TRBV30 and TRBJ1-6; D not resolved. Trimming shortened V by 3 bases and J by 0 bases, and 9 bases separated the two germline ends. This CDR3 spans 15 amino acids. Looked up from germline, CDR1 is GTSNPN and CDR2 is SVGIG (reference sequence). The CDR3 is CAWSRSGSYNSPLHF. DNA of the CDR3: TGTGCCTGGAGCCGTTCCGGCTCCTATAATTCACCCCTCCACTTT.

This clonotype showed up many times. The chain uses TRBV6-2 or TRBV6-3 and TRBJ2-5; D is unresolved. Germline CDR1 MNHEY, CDR2 SVGEGT. V was clipped by 4 bases and J by 1 base, with 10 bases between them. The CDR3 covers 14 residues. Here the CDR3 reads CASSWAGRQETQYF. The DNA of the CDR3 is TGTGCCAGCAGTTGGGCCGGTCGCCAAGAGACCCAGTACTTC.

This clonotype has just a few counts. The V gene is TRBV6-1, the J gene TRBJ2-7; either TRBD1 or TRBD2 may supply D (5 bases each). The germline V gene encodes CDR1 MNHNS and CDR2 SASEGT. V dropped 5 bases and J dropped 3 bases, with 11 bases sitting between them. The CDR3 is 13 residues long. The CDR3 nucleotides are TGTGCCAGCAGTCGGGACGTAGTCTACGAGCAGTACTTC. Encoded protein: CASSRDVVYEQYF.

This clonotype has just a few counts. CDR3 protein: CATGPGTLGEKLFF. CDR3 nucleotides: TGTGCCACCGGACCCGGGACATTAGGTGAAAAACTGTTTTTT. The J gene is TRBJ1-4, the V gene TRBV18, with D possibly matching TRBD1 (6 bases). This CDR3 region has 14 residues. The germline CDR1 and CDR2 sequences are KGHSH and LQKENI. V was pared by 10 bases and J by 7 bases, with 19 bases between.

This chain joins TRBV4-2 and TRBJ2-1; 9 bases agree with TRBD2. Germline CDR1 is LGHNA and CDR2 is YNFKEQ. The CDR3 length is 17 residues. J lost 5 bases, V lost 0 bases, and 8 bases had no gene match. CDR3 DNA sequence: TGTGCCAGCAGCCAAGAGAATAGCGGGGGTAGAAACAATGAGCAGTTCTTC. Protein product: CASSQENSGGRNNEQFF.

This clonotype was seen ten or more times. The chain employs TRBV4-1 and TRBJ2-7; D unclear. CDR3 length equals 13 residues. In germline, CDR1 is MGHRA, CDR2 YSYEKL. The V gene lost 2 bases and the J gene lost 3 bases, with 8 bases spanning the gap. CDR3 bases: TGCGCCAGCAGCCAAATCGCTAACTACGAGCAGTACTTC. It specifies CASSQIANYEQYF.

The chain has TRBV27 and TRBJ1-2, with a tentative D call TRBD1 (5 bases). The V and J ends lost 2 bases and 7 bases respectively, with 11 bases between them. This CDR3 spans 13 amino acids. CDR1 MNHEY and CDR2 SMNVEV come from the germline V gene (reference sequence). The CDR3 nucleotides are TGTGCCAGCAGTTTAATTTGGGGCGTTGGCTACACCTTC. It is translated as CASSLIWGVGYTF.

This CDR3 is CSARQTGLETQYF. CDR3 sequence (DNA): TGCAGTGCTAGGCAGACAGGGTTAGAGACCCAGTACTTC. The chain is built from TRBV20-1 and TRBJ2-5; 7 bases match TRBD1. The CDR3 has 13 amino acids. Germline V lookup: CDR1 DFQATT, CDR2 SNEGSKA (reference sequence). Trimming removed 3 bases from V and 4 bases from J; junction bases left unmatched: 5.

This clonotype was counted only a few times. Germline is not matched at one junction end, which may reflect a read error. The chain has TRBV6-2 or TRBV6-3 and TRBJ2-7, with a possible D match to TRBD1 (6 bases). The germline CDR1 and CDR2 sequences are MNHEY and SVGEGT. This CDR3 region has 14 residues. CDR3 loop: CASRGPGHSYEQCF. The CDR3 DNA is TGTGCCAGCAGGGGACCGGGACACAGCTACGAGCAGTGCTTC.

This clonotype occurred many times. CDR3 sequence (DNA): TGTGCCAGCAGCGCAAGGGCAGATAGGGTGCAAGAGACCCAGTACTTC. Its translation: CASSARADRVQETQYF. The genes are TRBV6-1 and TRBJ2-5, with D unclear. Trimming shortened V by 6 bases and J by 2 bases, and 19 bases separated the two germline ends. The CDR3 consists of 16 residues. Germline V gives CDR1 MNHNS, CDR2 SASEGT.

This clonotype was seen at least ten times. V and J are TRBV27 and TRBJ2-3; 7 bases align to TRBD1. The germline gives CDR1 MNHEY, CDR2 SMNVEV (reference sequence). This CDR3 is 15 amino acids long. V gave up 7 bases and J gave up 0 bases; unmatched junction bases: 7. Here the CDR3 reads CASNTGTESTDTQYF. CDR3 nucleotides: TGTGCCAGCAATACCGGGACAGAAAGCACAGATACGCAGTATTTT.

This clonotype has just a few counts. V and J are TRBV6-1 and TRBJ2-3; D gene unclear. CDR3 size: 14 residues. Trimming shortened V by 6 bases and J by 1 base, and 11 bases separated the two germline ends. The germline CDR1 and CDR2 sequences are MNHNS and SASEGT. The CDR3 sequence is CASRTVFRTDTQYF. CDR3 DNA sequence: TGTGCCAGCAGGACCGTATTTCGCACAGATACGCAGTATTTT.